Below, one TCR beta chain is given with its context. This sample was taken from a study of T-cell reconstitution after alpha-beta-depleted transplantation in children. Unique molecular identifiers were incorporated during preparation of the TCRbeta library. TCRdb re-called the PCR reads through MiXCR, storing one row per CDR3 protein. The sample contains fewer than 400,000 distinct CDR3 sequences, around 20% of which appear only once. The input for sequencing was PBMCs from the stem cell graft donor, taken from the stem cell graft. This receptor was obtained from a human donor who donated a stem cell graft to a child with acute myeloid leukemia.

CDR3 coding DNA: TGCGCCAGCAGCTGGAGGGGTGCAGCGGGCCAAGAGACCCAGTACTTC. Its protein is CASSWRGAAGQETQYF. V and J are TRBV5-1 and TRBJ2-5, with a tentative D call TRBD2 (6 bases). The germline V gene has CDR1 SGHRS and CDR2 YFSETQ. V was clipped by 3 bases and J by 1 base, with 16 bases between them. The CDR3 runs 16 residues.